The 4 T cell receptor beta chains given below trace back to one sample, sequenced in a study of OX40 agonist ivuxolimab in advanced cancers. The assay was immunoSEQ multiplex PCR, and TCRdb's table has in-frame clones only and misses some. The repertoire holds about 31,000 clones, with about 89% as singletons. Source: CD4+ or CD8+ T cells sorted from blood, taken in a trial of the OX40 agonist ivuxolimab. These receptor sequences come from an adult with an advanced solid tumor such as melanoma, head and neck, liver or kidney cancer.

This clone was recorded once. The V call is TRBV6-4, the J call TRBJ2-3; 15 positions agree with TRBD2. The CDR3 is 15 amino acids. CDR1 and CDR2 from the germline V gene are MRHNA and SNTAGT. The trim removed 3 bases at V and 8 bases at J, leaving 3 bases unmatched. CDR3 bases: TGTGCCAGCAGTGAATGGACTAGCGGGAGGGGTACGCAGTATTTT. It encodes CASSEWTSGRGTQYF.

The chain carries TRBV2 and TRBJ2-2, with TRBD1 matching 8 bases. J was trimmed by 7 bases and V by 6 bases; bases with no gene match: 4. Germline CDR1 SNHLY, CDR2 FYNNEI. The CDR3 is made up of 13 amino acids. CDR3 bases: TGTGCCAGCAGGACAGGGGCGGGCGGGGAGCTGTTTTTT. Amino acids: CASRTGAGGELFF.

The chain employs TRBV28 and TRBJ2-3; a possible D gene is TRBD2 (5 bases). The germline gives CDR1 MDHEN, CDR2 SYDVKM. Trimming pared 11 bases from V and 8 bases from J, leaving 17 bases between. The CDR3 is made up of 12 amino acids. The CDR3 DNA sequence: TGTGCCTTTCGGGATATCAGTGGTACGCAGTATTTT. Residues: CAFRDISGTQYF.

V and J are TRBV27 and TRBJ2-5; D is uncertain. From germline, CDR1 is MNHEY and CDR2 SMNVEV (reference sequence). The CDR3 covers 15 residues. The ends were cut back, 5 bases at V and 4 bases at J, with 17 bases in the middle. The CDR3 DNA is TGTGCCAGCAGTCCAAAAGACCGGGCAGTAGAGACCCAGTACTTC. Residues: CASSPKDRAVETQYF.